This entry describes one T cell receptor beta chain. Its antigen is as yet unknown. Built from TCR beta cDNA, the libraries had unique molecular identifiers in them. Input amounts of roughly 1 to 10 million T cells were used. These gave some 500,000 cDNA molecules, so each molecule approximated one T cell. Via MiXCR, TCRdb re-called the PCR reads, giving one row per CDR3 protein. The data contain roughly 540,000 distinct CDR3 sequences, around a third of them singletons. This sample was taken from a study of post-analysis software for immune sequencing data. Study at large: The disease courses spanned relapsing-remitting, secondary progressive and progressive-relapsing forms of multiple sclerosis. Points from the study as a whole: Those with multiple sclerosis, the patient group, showed significantly lower normalized Chao1 diversity than controls. Elevated frequency relative to controls characterized four to six TRBV segments in patients, TRBV5-6, TRBV5-1 and TRBV20-1 among them.

This CDR3 is built from 15 residues. The germline V and J ends were trimmed by 2 bases and 0 bases, with 7 bases remaining between them. Looked up from germline, CDR1 is SGHTA and CDR2 is FQGNSA. The clonotype was recovered from a girl aged 2 to 17 with multiple sclerosis. The genes are TRBV7-2 and TRBJ1-4; weak D call: TRBD1 (6 bases). The sample taken for sequencing was blood. In nucleotides, the CDR3 is TGTGCCAGCAGCTTAAACAGGGCAACTAATGAAAAACTGTTTTTT. Amino acids: CASSLNRATNEKLFF. The whole variable domain, filled in from reference TRBV7-2 and TRBJ1-4, reads GAGVSQSPSNKVTEKGKDVELRCDPISGHTALYWYRQSLGQGLEFLIYFQGNSAPDKSGLPSDRFSAERTGGSVSTLTIQRTQQEDSAVYLCASSLNRATNEKLFFGSGTQLSVL.